The subject of this entry is one TCR beta chain. Its target is not known. These data come from a study of cytomegalovirus exposure and HLA in healthy donors. Study in general: Prior work identified around 120 million unique TCR beta sequences in about 179 million T cells. Study conclusions and caveats: For TCR beta chains, V- and J-gene trimming was later linked to a missense DCLRE1C variant. Later analysis found that TCR beta chains associated with HLA were more clonally expanded than other, equally common chains.

The CDR3 covers 13 residues. Germline V lookup: CDR1 SGHTA, CDR2 FQGNSA. Trimming cost V 5 bases and J 7 bases; bases outside gene matches: 5. Each donor was nominally healthy when sampled (though unrecorded immune exposures were likely). This PCR relied on a set of 60 Vbeta primers and 13 Jbeta primers. Produced via immunoSEQ multiplex PCR; TCRdb's table is partial and in-frame only. The sample carries around 150,000 clones, around three quarters recorded once. The specimen was PBMCs. The chain carries TRBV7-2 and TRBJ1-2; 9 bases fit TRBD1. This clonotype was sampled from a man in his forties in good health and CMV-seropositive. CDR3 in DNA: TGTGCCAGCAGCGCCCGGGACAGGGTTGGCTACACCTTC. Encoded protein: CASSARDRVGYTF.